The 22 T cell receptor beta chains listed next were all sequenced from one sample in a study of blood T cell repertoires in COVID-19. Clones were sequenced by immunoSEQ multiplex PCR, and TCRdb holds only the in-frame ones, with some missing. The data contain under 200,000 clones, around 89% of them seen just once; the ten biggest clones take up approximately 5.5%. Sequenced material: peripheral blood. These TCRs come from a man between 40 and 49 years old with active or convalescent COVID-19.

In this sample, this clone turned up once. J is TRBJ2-5 and V is TRBV27; TRBD2 matches at 11 bases. The CDR3 length is 17 residues. Germline assignment: CDR1 MNHEY and CDR2 SMNVEV (reference sequence). V trimming: 2 bases; J trimming: 2 bases; junction bases outside the gene matches: 7. This CDR3 is CASSLRRTSGHQETQYF. The CDR3 bases are TGTGCCAGCAGTTTACGCCGGACTAGCGGGCATCAAGAGACCCAGTACTTC.

The chain uses TRBV11-2 and TRBJ2-4, with TRBD2 matching over 9 bases. The CDR3 is made up of 16 amino acids. Germline V CDR1 and CDR2: SGHAT, FQNNGV. V trimming: 5 bases; J trimming: 7 bases; junction bases outside the gene matches: 12. CDR3: CASSPREGLAGNIQYF. In DNA form, the CDR3 reads TGTGCCAGCAGCCCCAGGGAAGGCCTAGCGGGGAACATTCAGTACTTC. Variable domain in full (rest from reference TRBV11-2 and TRBJ2-4): EAGVAQSPRYKIIEKRQSVAFWCNPISGHATLYWYQQILGQGPKLLIQFQNNGVVDDSQLPKDRFSAERLKGVDSTLKIQPAKLEDSAVYLCASSPREGLAGNIQYFGAGTRLSVL.

The chain combines TRBV9 with TRBJ2-5, with 16 bases fitting TRBD2. The length of the CDR3 is 18 residues. The J segment lost 1 base and the V segment lost 4 bases, leaving 7 bases of the junction unmatched. Germline V gives CDR1 SGDLS, CDR2 YYNGEE. The CDR3 nucleotides read TGTGCCAGCAGCAGAGGGACTAGCGGGGGGGTAAGCCAAGAGACCCAGTACTTC. Translating it yields CASSRGTSGGVSQETQYF.

The chain recombines TRBV2 with TRBJ2-3, with TRBD2 identical over 9 bases. In germline, CDR1 is SNHLY, CDR2 FYNNEI. The CDR3 consists of 15 residues. The V gene end was trimmed by 10 bases and the J gene end by 2 bases; junction bases not matched to a gene: 10. CDR3 residues: CAIPEASGVTDTQYF. Written as DNA, the CDR3 is TGTGCCATTCCCGAAGCTAGCGGGGTCACAGATACGCAGTATTTT.

In its sample, this clone is medium-sized. The chain has TRBV9 and TRBJ1-1, with 11 bases aligning to TRBD1. Germline values: CDR1 SGDLS, CDR2 YYNGEE. This CDR3 has 14 residues. V lost 4 bases to trimming and J lost 6 bases; unmatched junction nucleotides: 5. The CDR3 nucleotides are TGTGCCAGCAGCATCGGACAGGGGGCCTCTGAAGCTTTCTTT. It encodes CASSIGQGASEAFF.

This chain joins TRBV10-3 and TRBJ1-2; D may be TRBD1 (5 bases). The germline V gene encodes CDR1 ENHRY and CDR2 SYGVKD. This CDR3 has 13 residues. V was trimmed by 10 bases and J by 0 bases, leaving 12 bases between them. The CDR3 is CATSTAANYGYTF. Written as DNA, the CDR3 is TGTGCCACCTCGACAGCAGCTAACTATGGCTACACCTTC.

V gene TRBV7-3 combines with J gene TRBJ2-3; 10 bases are a match to TRBD1. Germline-derived CDR1 and CDR2 are SGHTA and FQGTGA. The length of the CDR3 is 14 residues. Germline trimming cut 5 bases from V and 6 bases from J; bases unmatched to any gene: 5. The CDR3 nucleotides are TGTGCCAGCAGCCTGACAGGGGGCGTCGATACGCAGTATTTT. It codes for CASSLTGGVDTQYF.

The CDR3 loop reads CASSQDPSPVSYEQYF. Here the CDR3 DNA reads TGCGCCAGCAGCCAAGATCCCTCGCCAGTCTCCTACGAGCAGTACTTC. V is TRBV4-1 and J is TRBJ2-7; D uncertain. Germline CDR1 and CDR2: MGHRA and YSYEKL. V was clipped by 0 bases and J by 0 bases, with 12 bases between them. The CDR3 loop spans 16 amino acids.

The chain combines TRBV6-2 or TRBV6-3 with TRBJ2-1; a possible D gene is TRBD2 (5 bases). Germline assignment: CDR1 MNHEY and CDR2 SVGEGT. Trimming cost V 6 bases and J 9 bases, with 21 bases left between them. This CDR3 contains 15 residues. DNA of the CDR3: TGTGCCAGCAGCGTAACGGTGGCCGGGGTTGCTGAGCAGTTCTTC. Its translation: CASSVTVAGVAEQFF.

J is TRBJ2-1 and V is TRBV4-1; tentatively, D is TRBD1 (6 bases). Germline CDR1 and CDR2: MGHRA and YSYEKL. V lost 0 bases, J lost 1 base, and 10 bases lay in between. The CDR3 runs to 16 residues. CDR3 bases: TGCGCCAGCAGCCAAGAGGGGACATCATCCTACAATGAGCAGTTCTTC. The encoded protein is CASSQEGTSSYNEQFF.

This clone appeared a few times. CDR3 in amino acids: CASTWEGSGELFF. In nucleotides, the CDR3 is TGTGCCAGCACCTGGGAGGGCTCCGGGGAGCTGTTTTTT. The chain joins TRBV27 to TRBJ2-2, with 7 bases fitting TRBD2. The CDR3 is 13 residues long. The V gene end was trimmed by 7 bases and the J gene end by 6 bases; junction bases not matched to a gene: 5. Germline V gene sequence: CDR1 MNHEY, CDR2 SMNVEV (reference sequence).

This clone was seen once. V usage is TRBV28 and J usage is TRBJ1-1; the D is unclear. This CDR3 has 13 residues. Trimming cost V 3 bases and J 1 base, with 6 bases left between them. The germline V gene has CDR1 MDHEN and CDR2 SYDVKM. CDR3 bases: TGTGCCAGCAGTTTGCGAAGGAACACTGAAGCTTTCTTT. This codes for CASSLRRNTEAFF. Full variable domain (outside the CDR3, taken from reference TRBV28 and TRBJ1-1): DVKVTQSSRYLVKRTGEKVFLECVQDMDHENMFWYRQDPGLGLRLIYFSYDVKMKEKGDIPEGYSVSREKKERFSLILESASTNQTSMYLCASSLRRNTEAFFGQGTRLTVV.

The rearrangement links TRBV5-1 to TRBJ2-3; no reliable D call. Germline values: CDR1 SGHRS, CDR2 YFSETQ. V lost 0 bases and J 0 bases, leaving 11 bases between the germline ends. The CDR3 runs 16 residues. The CDR3 nucleotides read TGCGCCAGCAGCTTGGGTCAGGCGCCTAGCACAGATACGCAGTATTTT. Protein sequence: CASSLGQAPSTDTQYF.

This clone was recorded once. This chain links TRBV11-2 with TRBJ2-7; the match to TRBD2 covers 13 bases. V lost 10 bases to trimming and J lost 4 bases; unmatched junction nucleotides: 7. The CDR3 extends over 14 amino acids. Germline values: CDR1 SGHAT, CDR2 FQNNGV. The CDR3 coding sequence is TGTGCCATCTCGGGACTAGCGGGACAATACGAGCAGTACTTC. Translating it yields CAISGLAGQYEQYF.

Comment on this clone: In this CDR3 the conserved last residue, phenylalanine or tryptophan, is missing, so a read error is likely. This rearrangement joins TRBV14 to TRBJ1-2; the match to TRBD1 covers 8 bases. V lost 4 bases, J lost 3 bases, and 7 bases stayed unmatched. The CDR3 is 15 residues long. Per germline, CDR1 SGHDN and CDR2 FVKESK. CDR3 in amino acids: CASSRLGQGDYGYTL. The DNA of the CDR3 is TGTGCCAGCAGCCGATTAGGACAGGGAGACTATGGCTACACCCTC.

The V call is TRBV18, the J call TRBJ2-1, with 7 bases aligning to TRBD1. The CDR3 is 13 residues long. CDR1 and CDR2 (germline): KGHSH, LQKENI. V gave up 4 bases and J gave up 7 bases; unmatched junction bases: 4. The CDR3 coding sequence is TGTGCCAGCTCACTTCAACAGGGGAATGAGCAGTTCTTC. This sequence encodes CASSLQQGNEQFF.

This clone has a single count. CDR3 coding DNA: TGTGCCAGCAGTCTTCCACAGTTATACGGGGAGCTGTTTTTT. Translating gives CASSLPQLYGELFF. The chain carries TRBV28 and TRBJ2-2, with D uncertain. V lost 5 bases, J lost 7 bases, and 14 bases lay in between. Germline V CDR1 and CDR2: MDHEN, SYDVKM. The CDR3 has 14 amino acids.

This chain connects TRBV29-1 to TRBJ1-2; the D gene is possibly TRBD1 (6 bases). Per germline, CDR1 SQVTM and CDR2 ANQGSEA. Deletions cut 3 bases from V and 2 bases from J, with 10 bases between. CDR3 size: 13 residues. CDR3 bases: TGCAGCGTTGACGGCCAGGGGAACTATGGCTACACCTTC. Its protein is CSVDGQGNYGYTF.

The chain combines TRBV4-1 with TRBJ2-2, with 7 bases matching TRBD2. The CDR3 length is 16 residues. V lost 0 bases, J lost 5 bases, and 6 bases stayed unmatched. Germline V lookup: CDR1 MGHRA, CDR2 YSYEKL. Here the CDR3 reads CASSQEGSGGTGELFF. As DNA, the CDR3 is TGCGCCAGCAGCCAAGAAGGCTCGGGGGGAACCGGGGAGCTGTTTTTT.

To note about this clone: The DNA is omitted, as the CDR3 cannot be located on it reliably, and the CDR3 follows TCRdb's listing. This chain joins TRBV21-1 and TRBJ2-7; TRBD2 is the table's D call and was not checked against the DNA. TRBV21-1 is a known pseudogene. The CDR3 spans 16 residues, counting both ends. The CDR3 here is CASSKEFAEGNYEQYF.

J is TRBJ2-7 and V is TRBV21-1; the D segment call TRBD2 is taken from the table without a DNA check. TRBV21-1 is shown as a pseudogene. The CDR3 contains 13 residues. DNA for the CDR3: TGTGCCAGCAGTCTTCCAGAGGGCTACGAGCAGTACTTC. This codes for CASSLPEGYEQYF.

This chain links TRBV9 with TRBJ2-1, with TRBD2 matching 12 bases. This CDR3 comprises 16 residues. CDR1 and CDR2 from the germline V gene are SGDLS and YYNGEE. V shed 2 bases, J shed 7 bases, and the junction held 7 bases outside the gene matches. In DNA form, the CDR3 reads TGTGCCAGCAGCGTTGGACTAGCGGGAATTGGTAATGAGCAGTTCTTC. Protein: CASSVGLAGIGNEQFF.